This TCR beta chain comes out of a study of radiotherapy plus CTLA-4 blockade in lung cancer. Findings and caveats of the study: In blood, tumor-derived TCR clones expanded after radiotherapy plus ipilimumab.

This clone was counted only a few times. Its antigen is unidentified. The V end lost 5 bases, the J end lost 1 base, and 14 bases lay between the germline ends. This CDR3 comprises 15 residues. Germline CDR1 is SGHAT and CDR2 is FQNNGV. The data were produced by immunoSEQ multiplex PCR, yet TCRdb's version contains in-frame clones alone and is incomplete. The data show 81,000 or so clones, about 84% seen once. The sequences come from peripheral blood, collected from a patient treated with radiotherapy plus ipilimumab. This rearrangement joins TRBV11-2 to TRBJ1-1, with a tentative D call TRBD1 (5 bases). The sequence was obtained from a human donor with non-small cell lung cancer who had stable disease on radiotherapy plus ipilimumab. The CDR3 DNA reads TGTGCCAGCAGCCGGCTTATTACAGGGAACACTGAAGCTTTCTTT. The encoded protein is CASSRLITGNTEAFF.